This entry lists 30 T cell receptor beta chains sequenced from one sample in a study of CD8+CD57+ T cells in acquired aplastic anemia. The template used for profiling TCR beta VDJ and CDR3 was genomic DNA. One entry per CDR3 protein results from TCRdb running MiXCR on the reads. The table has about 110,000 distinct CDR3 sequences, around 53% seen once. Sequencing was carried out using sorted CD4+, CD8+, or CD8+CD57+ T cells (not recorded which) from PBMCs. The source is a human donor in good health, serving as a control.

Comment on this clonotype: The CDR3 end shows no conserved phenylalanine or tryptophan, and so a read error is likely. The chain has TRBV5-4 and TRBJ2-5, with D uncertain. CDR1 is SGHNT, CDR2 YYREEE, per germline (reference sequence). Trimming took off 2 bases at V and 7 bases at J, with 12 bases between the two ends. The CDR3 covers 13 residues. The CDR3: CASSLTDTRTQYL. CDR3 DNA sequence: TGTGCCAGCAGCTTAACCGACACCAGGACCCAGTACCTC.

This clonotype was seen repeatedly, ten times or more. This rearrangement joins TRBV6-1 to TRBJ1-1; TRBD1 matches 7 bases. This CDR3 region has 15 residues. The V and J ends lost 3 bases and 0 bases, in that order; junction bases with no gene match: 4. The germline gives CDR1 MNHNS, CDR2 SASEGT. CDR3 nucleotides: TGTGCCAGCAGTGACCGACAGGGATTGAACACTGAAGCTTTCTTT. Translation: CASSDRQGLNTEAFF.

About this clonotype: A read error is possible here, since a much larger clone lies one base away. The CDR3 here is CATSFGGNNEQFF. For the CDR3, the DNA is TGTGCCACCAGTTTCGGCGGAAACAATGAGCAGTTCTTC. The chain recombines TRBV24-1 with TRBJ2-1; D ambiguous. The CDR3 is made up of 13 amino acids. Trimming stripped 6 bases from V and 5 bases from J, with 10 bases between. CDR1 is KGHDR, CDR2 SFDVKD, per germline.

Comment on this clonotype: A much larger clone lies a single base off, so this may be a read error. The chain recombines TRBV5-4 with TRBJ2-2, with D perhaps being TRBD1 or TRBD2 (5 bases each). CDR1 is SGHNT, CDR2 YYREEE, per germline (reference sequence). There are 15 residues in the CDR3. The CDR3 nucleotides read TGTGTCAGCAGACCGGGACGGCAGAACACCGGGGAGCTGTTTTTT. This gives the protein CVSRPGRQNTGELFF.

The J gene is TRBJ2-7, the V gene TRBV15; 8 nucleotides match TRBD2. CDR1 and CDR2 from the germline V gene are LNHNV and YYDKDF (reference sequence). The CDR3 loop spans 15 amino acids. V gave up 0 bases and J gave up 4 bases; unmatched junction bases: 5. The DNA for the CDR3 is TGTGCCACCAGCAGAGATTATGCTAGCGGGTACGAGCAGTACTTC. Amino acids: CATSRDYASGYEQYF. The full variable domain, rest sourced from reference TRBV15 and TRBJ2-7, is DAMVIQNPRYQVTQFGKPVTLSCSQTLNHNVMYWYQQKSSQAPKLLFHYYDKDFNNEADTPDNFQSRRPNTSFCFLDIRSPGLGDTAMYLCATSRDYASGYEQYFGPGTRLTVT.

This clonotype came up many times. The V call is TRBV27, the J call TRBJ2-7, with D perhaps TRBD2 (5 bases). Deletions cut 0 bases from V and 2 bases from J, with 17 bases between. CDR3 length: 17 amino acids. In germline, CDR1 is MNHEY, CDR2 SMNVEV (reference sequence). The CDR3 sequence: CASSLSWLHEGTYEQYF. Written as DNA, the CDR3 is TGTGCCAGCAGTTTATCATGGCTGCATGAGGGTACCTACGAGCAGTACTTC.

The chain has TRBV20-1 and TRBJ1-1, with D unclear. The length of the CDR3 is 14 residues. Per germline, CDR1 DFQATT and CDR2 SNEGSKA (reference sequence). V shed 0 bases and J shed 4 bases, with 12 bases lying between them. The CDR3 DNA sequence: TGCAGTGCTAGAGATCTGGTCTCGGGCACTGAAGCTTTCTTT. Amino acid sequence: CSARDLVSGTEAFF.

This rearrangement joins TRBV20-1 to TRBJ2-5; a possible D gene is TRBD2 (6 bases). There are 14 residues in the CDR3. Trimming stripped 0 bases from V and 4 bases from J, with 12 bases between. CDR1 is DFQATT and CDR2 is SNEGSKA in the germline V gene (reference sequence). The CDR3 loop reads CSARDGGGAETQYF. In DNA, the CDR3 is TGCAGTGCTAGAGATGGCGGAGGGGCAGAGACCCAGTACTTC.

The rearrangement uses TRBV11-1 and TRBJ2-7; tentative D call: TRBD1 (6 bases). The CDR3 sequence is 13 residues long. V was trimmed by 3 bases and J by 2 bases, leaving 8 bases between them. Germline-derived CDR1 and CDR2 are SGHAT and FQDESV (reference sequence). CDR3 protein: CASSFDRPYEQYF. In DNA form, the CDR3 reads TGTGCCAGCAGCTTTGACAGGCCCTACGAGCAGTACTTC.

This chain joins TRBV6-5 and TRBJ1-2; 8 bases are shared with TRBD1. The ends lost 2 bases at V and 3 bases at J; junction bases unmatched: 11. The length of the CDR3 is 17 residues. Germline V gives CDR1 MNHEY, CDR2 SVGAGI. The CDR3 nucleotides are TGTGCCAGCAGTTACACCGATGCAGGGGGCCCGGACTATGGCTACACCTTC. Its translation: CASSYTDAGGPDYGYTF.

This clonotype was seen ten or more times. A clone one base away is much larger, so this may be a read error. This chain joins TRBV25-1 and TRBJ2-7; possible D gene TRBD2, 7 bases. The CDR3 is made up of 15 amino acids. V was shortened by 4 bases and J by 0 bases, with 13 bases between the two germline ends. Germline loops: CDR1 MGHDK, CDR2 SYGVNS. DNA for the CDR3: TGTGCCAGCAGTGGGGGGGGCAGGAGCTCCTACGAGCAGTACTTC. This gives the protein CASSGGGRSSYEQYF.

This clonotype was found a few times. This may stem from a read error, because a much larger clone lies one nucleotide away. The chain carries TRBV13 and TRBJ1-6, with D uncertain. CDR1 is PRHDT and CDR2 is FYEKMQ in the germline V gene (reference sequence). The CDR3 is 16 amino acids. The CDR3: CASSVDVSSYNPPLHF. CDR3 coding DNA: TGTGCCAGCAGCGTCGATGTGAGCTCCTATAATCCACCCCTCCACTTT.

This clonotype showed up many times. The chain carries TRBV15 and TRBJ1-1; possibly TRBD1 for D (6 bases). Germline assignment: CDR1 LNHNV and CDR2 YYDKDF (reference sequence). This CDR3 contains 15 residues. With 4 bases removed from V and 6 bases from J, the gap between germline ends came to 18 bases. CDR3 residues: CATSKEMGGSAEAFF. The CDR3 coding sequence is TGTGCCACCAGCAAAGAGATGGGGGGCTCGGCTGAAGCTTTCTTT.

This clonotype has only a few counts. The chain employs TRBV6-1 and TRBJ1-5; TRBD1 might be the D (5 bases). This CDR3 region has 15 residues. With 11 bases removed from V and 3 bases from J, the gap between germline ends came to 20 bases. Germline V lookup: CDR1 MNHNS, CDR2 SASEGT. The DNA of the CDR3 is TGTGCCCGCACCCCCGGGGCGGGGTACAATCAGCCCCAGCATTTT. It yields the protein CARTPGAGYNQPQHF.

This clonotype was seen more than once but under ten times. One end of the junction varies from germline; a read error may be responsible. The chain carries TRBV30 and TRBJ2-2; tentative D call: TRBD2 (5 bases). The CDR3 covers 11 residues. Germline CDR1 is GTSNPN and CDR2 is SVGIG (reference sequence). The CDR3 protein is CAWSSVGEPFF. The CDR3 region has the DNA TGTGCCTGGAGTTCGGTCGGGGAGCCGTTTTTT.

V gene TRBV5-1 combines with J gene TRBJ2-3, with TRBD2 matching 11 bases. Germline-derived CDR1 and CDR2 are SGHRS and YFSETQ. The CDR3 runs to 15 residues. J gave up 6 bases and V 1 base, and 4 bases lay outside the gene matches. CDR3 in DNA: TGCGCCAGCAGCTTGATCGGGACTAGCGGCGATACGCAGTATTTT. Encoded protein: CASSLIGTSGDTQYF.

The table lists this clonotype with a few counts. The J gene is TRBJ2-7, the V gene TRBV30, with D perhaps TRBD2 (6 bases). The CDR3 extends over 14 amino acids. Per the germline V gene, CDR1 is GTSNPN and CDR2 is SVGIG (reference sequence). V was trimmed by 2 bases and J by 4 bases, leaving 15 bases between them. The CDR3 sequence is CAWSSPGVRYEQYF. The CDR3 DNA follows: TGTGCCTGGAGTTCCCCGGGGGTGAGATACGAGCAGTACTTC. Filled out from reference TRBV30 and TRBJ2-7, the complete variable domain reads SQTIHQWPATLVQPVGSPLSLECTVEGTSNPNLYWYRQAAGRGLQLLFYSVGIGQISSEVPQNLSASRPQDRQFILSSKKLLLSDSGFYLCAWSSPGVRYEQYFGPGTRLTVT.

This clonotype was observed many times. The junction departs from germline at one end; a sequencing error may be responsible. The chain has TRBV29-1 and TRBJ2-5; D unclear. The germline CDR1 and CDR2 sequences are SQVTM and ANQGSEA. CDR3 size: 14 residues. CDR3 region: CGVDLSAAQETQYF. The CDR3 DNA reads TGCGGCGTTGATTTATCGGCAGCCCAAGAGACCCAGTACTTC. Using reference TRBV29-1 and TRBJ2-5 for the parts outside the CDR3, the full variable domain is SAVISQKPSRDICQRGTSLTIQCQVDSQVTMMFWYRQQPGQSLTLIATANQGSEATYESGFVIDKFPISRPNLTFSTLTVSNMSPEDSSIYLCGVDLSAAQETQYFGPGTRLLVL.

This clonotype has only a few counts. V is TRBV18 and J is TRBJ1-1; tentative D call: TRBD1 (5 bases). The CDR3 runs to 15 residues. The germline V gene has CDR1 KGHSH and CDR2 LQKENI. V dropped 3 bases and J dropped 0 bases, with 11 bases sitting between them. In DNA form, the CDR3 reads TGTGCCAGCTCACCTCAGAGACAGTTGAACACTGAAGCTTTCTTT. Translated: CASSPQRQLNTEAFF.

The chain has TRBV19 and TRBJ1-1, with D perhaps matching TRBD1 (5 bases). The CDR3 has 13 amino acids. Trimming removed 5 bases from V and 5 bases from J, with 12 bases in between. Germline V lookup: CDR1 LNHDA, CDR2 SQIVND (reference sequence). CDR3 nucleotides: TGTGCCAGTAGTTGGACAACCGGGACTGAAGCTTTCTTT. Amino acid sequence: CASSWTTGTEAFF.

This clonotype was detected only a few times. The J gene is TRBJ1-2, the V gene TRBV2, with a tentative D call TRBD1 (5 bases). Germline-derived CDR1 and CDR2 are SNHLY and FYNNEI. Trimming left V 4 bases short and J 4 bases short, with 13 bases between. The CDR3 contains 14 residues. The CDR3 protein is CASSARDGTYGYTF. CDR3 nucleotide sequence: TGTGCCAGCAGTGCTCGAGACGGGACCTATGGCTACACCTTC.

Concerning this clonotype: The final CDR3 position lacks the conserved phenylalanine or tryptophan, pointing to a likely read error. The rearrangement links TRBV7-3 to TRBJ1-2, with TRBD1 as a possible D gene (5 bases). Trimming shortened V by 4 bases and J by 4 bases, and 13 bases separated the two germline ends. This CDR3 has 14 amino acids. Germline CDR1 reads SGHTA; CDR2 reads FQGTGA. The CDR3 sequence is CASSSKDKSYGYTL. CDR3 nucleotides: TGTGCCAGCAGCTCAAAGGACAAATCCTATGGCTACACCCTC.

This clonotype was counted many times. This chain connects TRBV6-5 to TRBJ1-5, with D unclear. The germline V gene encodes CDR1 MNHEY and CDR2 SVGAGI. Trimming took 2 bases from V and 4 from J, leaving 9 bases between them. This CDR3 comprises 14 residues. The CDR3, as DNA: TGTGCCAGCAGTTACGGGCAGGATAATCAGCCCCAGCATTTT. It translates to CASSYGQDNQPQHF.

This clonotype was picked up many times. One end of the junction varies from germline; a read error may be responsible. The CDR3 sequence: CTTSLTGGDGYTF. The CDR3 nucleotides are TGTACCACCAGCCTAACGGGGGGCGATGGCTACACCTTC. The chain uses TRBV15 and TRBJ1-2, with TRBD1 as a possible D gene (6 bases). Per germline, CDR1 LNHNV and CDR2 YYDKDF (reference sequence). This CDR3 region has 13 residues.

This clonotype showed up many times. The chain uses TRBV9 and TRBJ2-5, with 7 nucleotides matching TRBD2. CDR1 and CDR2 from the germline V gene are SGDLS and YYNGEE. The J segment lost 5 bases and the V segment lost 6 bases, leaving 10 bases of the junction unmatched. There are 14 residues in the CDR3. The CDR3 DNA sequence: TGTGCCAGCACTGGAGACACTAGCGCTGAGACCCAGTACTTC. Its translation is CASTGDTSAETQYF.

The table lists this clonotype with many counts. The genes are TRBV20-1 and TRBJ2-7; perhaps TRBD2 as D (5 bases). The CDR3 totals 15 residues. Looked up from germline, CDR1 is DFQATT and CDR2 is SNEGSKA (reference sequence). Trimming pared 3 bases from V and 1 base from J, leaving 16 bases between. CDR3: CSASQLQRLSYEQYF. The CDR3, as DNA: TGCAGTGCTAGTCAATTACAGAGACTATCCTACGAGCAGTACTTC.

The chain combines TRBV10-1 with TRBJ1-4; weak D call: TRBD1 (5 bases). This CDR3 comprises 13 residues. V lost 6 bases and J lost 4, with 9 bases in between. Germline values: CDR1 WNHNN, CDR2 SYGVQD (reference sequence). The CDR3 bases are TGCGCCAGCAGGAGGGGAATTAATGAAAAACTGTTTTTT. This codes for CASRRGINEKLFF.

The gene calls are TRBV4-3 and TRBJ2-5, with 7 positions matching TRBD2. The V gene end was trimmed by 4 bases and the J gene end by 5 bases; junction bases not matched to a gene: 4. The CDR3 is 13 residues long. In germline, CDR1 is LGHNA, CDR2 YSLEER. The CDR3 sequence: CASSRSSGETQYF. The CDR3 coding sequence is TGCGCCAGCAGCCGTAGTAGCGGGGAGACCCAGTACTTC.

The chain carries TRBV14 and TRBJ1-2; 10 bases are a match to TRBD1. The CDR3 covers 15 residues. With V trimmed by 1 base and J by 3 bases, 2 bases remained unmatched. Germline-derived CDR1 and CDR2 are SGHDN and FVKESK. The CDR3 bases are TGTGCCAGCAGCCAAGGGACAGGGGGTTACTATGGCTACACCTTC. Its protein product is CASSQGTGGYYGYTF.

Note on this clonotype: One end of the junction does not line up with germline, which may come from a read error. J is TRBJ2-1 and V is TRBV12-3 or TRBV12-4; tentatively, D is TRBD1 or TRBD2 (5 bases each). CDR3 size: 14 residues. CDR3 DNA sequence: TGTGCCATCAGTTTGAGGGGTTCCTACAATGAGCAGTTCTTC. As protein: CAISLRGSYNEQFF.